This entry describes one T cell receptor beta chain. Its specificity is unknown. The data stem from a study of T cell clones after liver transplantation. This CDR3 contains 16 residues. Germline CDR1 is SGHTA and CDR2 is FQGTGA. The V and J ends lost 4 bases and 7 bases, in that order; junction bases with no gene match: 7. Study observations and caveats: A significant post-transplant drop in circulating graft-donor-reactive CD4 TCRbeta sequences occurred in most of the 8 subjects.

The repertoire was sequenced with immunoSEQ multiplex PCR; TCRdb's copy has only in-frame clones and lacks some. This table has around 76,000 clones, 80% appearing once. This specimen consisted of CD4+ T cells from blood, obtained 12 months after liver transplant. The TCR was taken from a human patient who received a liver transplant. Some T cells may be the graft donor's. This chain connects TRBV7-3 to TRBJ2-2; 12 nucleotides line up with TRBD2. CDR3 residues: CASSSRLAGGHGELFF. DNA for the CDR3: TGTGCCAGCAGCTCCCGCCTAGCGGGAGGGCACGGGGAGCTGTTTTTT.